This T cell receptor beta chain is drawn from a study of monozygotic twins with inflammatory bowel disease. Germline V CDR1 and CDR2: SGHNT, YENEEA. The CDR3 has 13 amino acids. The study's findings and limits: The sharing of clonotypes with others was lower in IBD patients than in healthy twins, especially with disease activity.

No DNA is given; TCRdb re-called the 5' RACE reads and lists each CDR3 protein once. The specimen's table records about 160,000 distinct CDR3 sequences. Turning to this clonotype: The antigen is unknown.

The receptor's source is a human donor with ulcerative colitis or Crohn's disease, or a healthy co-twin of an affected twin (not recorded which). The specimen sequenced was blood. This chain connects TRBV11-3 to TRBJ2-5. The CDR3 reads CASSLSVQETQYF.